These 30 T cell receptor beta chains originate from one sample sequenced in a study of T cell responses to AZD1222 COVID-19 vaccine (dated by TCRdb to 2020 to 2022). Library preparation used the immunoSEQ multiplex PCR assay. In its TCRdb copy, this immuneACCESS table keeps in-frame sequences only and misses some clones. Where compared with another copy, unresolved V genes explain less than half of these, and the others have no known cause. This sample is represented by 150,000 to 200,000 clones; approximately 86% of them were singletons. The ten largest clones represent approximately 10% of the sample. Reading the label with the study, this specimen's time point is: about 28 days (+/-7) after the second vaccine dose. The source material was peripheral blood, sampled 28 days after the second AZD1222 dose. The receptors come from an adult who received the AZD1222 COVID-19 vaccine.

The rearrangement joins TRBV28 to TRBJ1-2; D is undetermined. This CDR3 comprises 14 residues. V lost 7 bases and J 4 bases, leaving 16 bases between the germline ends. Germline values: CDR1 MDHEN, CDR2 SYDVKM. CDR3 region: CASKEALSGYGYTF. In DNA form, the CDR3 reads TGTGCCAGCAAGGAGGCACTTTCGGGCTATGGCTACACCTTC.

The genes are TRBV5-1 and TRBJ2-3; TRBD1 is a possible D gene (5 bases). The V end lost 0 bases, the J end lost 6 bases, and 11 bases lay between the germline ends. This CDR3 has 14 amino acids. CDR1 SGHRS and CDR2 YFSETQ come from the germline V gene. CDR3 residues: CASSLEGVGDTQYF. The CDR3 nucleotides are TGCGCCAGCAGCTTGGAAGGGGTTGGGGATACGCAGTATTTT.

The chain has TRBV7-2 and TRBJ1-6, with D hard to call. Per germline, CDR1 SGHTA and CDR2 FQGNSA. The CDR3 extends over 12 amino acids. V lost 5 bases, J lost 9 bases, and 8 bases lay in between. This chain's CDR3 is CASSILGSPLHF. The CDR3 DNA reads TGTGCCAGCAGCATACTAGGTTCACCCCTCCACTTT.

This clone has only a few counts. The chain uses TRBV19 and TRBJ1-1, with TRBD1 matching over 8 bases. The junction had 8 bases not matched to a gene; V was cut back by 6 bases and J by 2 bases. This CDR3 has 15 amino acids. Germline V gives CDR1 LNHDA, CDR2 SQIVND (reference sequence). For the CDR3, the DNA is TGTGCCAGTAGAGGCAGGGGGCTAGGAAACACTGAAGCTTTCTTT. Translation gives CASRGRGLGNTEAFF. Full variable domain (rest looked up from reference TRBV19 and TRBJ1-1): DGGITQSPKYLFRKEGQNVTLSCEQNLNHDAMYWYRQDPGQGLRLIYYSQIVNDFQKGDIAEGYSVSREKKESFPLTVTSAQKNPTAFYLCASRGRGLGNTEAFFGQGTRLTVV.

This chain links TRBV6-5 with TRBJ1-1; 10 positions agree with TRBD1. CDR1 is MNHEY and CDR2 is SVGAGI in the germline V gene. The CDR3 has 15 residues. The V and J ends lost 5 bases and 3 bases, in that order; junction bases with no gene match: 6. The DNA for the CDR3 is TGTGCCAGCAGTCTATTGGACAGGGGGGACACTGAAGCTTTCTTT. Protein: CASSLLDRGDTEAFF.

V usage is TRBV5-6 and J usage is TRBJ1-1; 7 positions match TRBD1. Trimming at V came to 4 bases and at J to 0 bases, leaving 6 bases not matched to a gene. Looked up from germline, CDR1 is SGHDT and CDR2 is YYEEEE. This CDR3 is 15 amino acids long. The CDR3 nucleotides are TGTGCCAGCAGCCGGAGACAGGGACTGAACACTGAAGCTTTCTTT. Translated: CASSRRQGLNTEAFF.

The rearrangement uses TRBV5-4 and TRBJ1-2; D call uncertain. This CDR3 spans 14 amino acids. Germline lookup yields CDR1 SGHNT and CDR2 YYREEE (reference sequence). Deletions cut 1 base from V and 4 bases from J, with 11 bases between. The CDR3 DNA reads TGTGCCAGCAGCTTGTTCGGGGATGTCTATGGCTACACCTTC. This codes for CASSLFGDVYGYTF.

This clone was seen only once. The chain joins TRBV6-5 to TRBJ2-3; TRBD1 is a possible D gene (6 bases). Deletions cut 4 bases from V and 6 bases from J, with 14 bases between. There are 14 residues in the CDR3. The germline gives CDR1 MNHEY, CDR2 SVGAGI. The CDR3 DNA sequence: TGTGCCAGCAGTTTACGGGCAGGGGAGGATACGCAGTATTTT. Translating gives CASSLRAGEDTQYF.

The chain combines TRBV5-6 with TRBJ1-3; perhaps TRBD1 as D (6 bases). Germline-derived CDR1 and CDR2 are SGHDT and YYEEEE. V was shortened by 4 bases and J by 9 bases, with 17 bases between the two germline ends. CDR3 length equals 14 residues. DNA for the CDR3: TGTGCCAGCAGCCCCAGGGGTGATTGGAGCACCATATATTTT. This sequence encodes CASSPRGDWSTIYF.

The chain is built from TRBV6-1 and TRBJ1-2; 12 nucleotides match TRBD1. V shed 0 bases, J shed 7 bases, and the junction held 9 bases outside the gene matches. In germline, CDR1 is MNHNS, CDR2 SASEGT. This CDR3 has 17 amino acids. CDR3 protein: CASSEAGTGGAVAGYTF. Here the CDR3 DNA reads TGTGCCAGCAGTGAAGCCGGGACAGGGGGCGCAGTAGCTGGCTACACCTTC.

The rearrangement links TRBV7-3 to TRBJ2-7; D is uncertain. Germline V gene lookup returns CDR1 SGHTA and CDR2 FQGTGA. The V and J ends lost 6 bases and 6 bases respectively, with 15 bases between them. This CDR3 has 13 residues. CDR3: CASSFSADREQYF. The CDR3 DNA follows: TGTGCCAGCAGTTTTTCGGCCGATCGCGAGCAGTACTTC.

The J gene is TRBJ2-7, the V gene TRBV5-8; TRBD1 matches 7 bases. CDR1 and CDR2 from the germline V gene are SGHTS and YDEGEE. Losses at the gene ends were 0 bases for V and 3 bases for J; bases not matched to a gene: 12. The CDR3 spans 17 residues. The CDR3 bases are TGTGCCAGCAGCTTGGTAACCGGGACACAGGGGAGCTACGAGCAGTACTTC. This encodes CASSLVTGTQGSYEQYF. The full variable domain, with the rest looked up from reference TRBV5-8 and TRBJ2-7, is EAGVTQSPTHLIKTRGQQATLRCSPISGHTSVYWYQQALGLGLQFLLWYDEGEERNRGNFPPRFSGRQFPNYSSELNVNALELEDSALYLCASSLVTGTQGSYEQYFGPGTRLTVT.

The chain couples TRBV27 to TRBJ1-6; the D is unclear. This CDR3 is built from 16 residues. The germline V gene has CDR1 MNHEY and CDR2 SMNVEV (reference sequence). The V end was cut by 3 bases, the J end by 1 base, with 10 bases between. CDR3 DNA sequence: TGTGCCAGCAGTTTCCGCCAGTTTTCCTATAATTCACCCCTCCACTTT. It codes for CASSFRQFSYNSPLHF.

The chain uses TRBV7-9 and TRBJ1-2; 8 nucleotides agree with TRBD1. The CDR3 has 13 residues. The V gene's germline CDR1 is SEHNR and CDR2 FQNEAQ (reference sequence). The J segment lost 4 bases and the V segment lost 3 bases, leaving 1 base of the junction unmatched. The CDR3 coding sequence is TGTGCCAGCAGCTTGACAGGGGCCTATGGCTACACCTTC. Translated, it gives CASSLTGAYGYTF.

The chain links TRBV6-2 or TRBV6-3 to TRBJ1-5; TRBD1 matches 10 bases. The CDR3 is 19 residues long. V was pared by 4 bases and J by 2 bases, with 14 bases of the junction left unmatched. Germline CDR1 reads MNHEY; CDR2 reads SVGEGT. CDR3 in amino acids: CASSSTVTRQGARNQPQHF. The CDR3 nucleotides are TGTGCCAGCAGTTCAACCGTAACCAGACAGGGGGCGCGCAATCAGCCCCAGCATTTT.

The gene calls are TRBV7-9 and TRBJ2-5, with D uncertain. Trimming left V 6 bases short and J 1 base short, with 9 bases between. Per germline, CDR1 SEHNR and CDR2 FQNEAQ (reference sequence). The CDR3 length is 13 residues. The CDR3 sequence: CASSGVVQETQYF. In nucleotides, the CDR3 is TGTGCCAGCAGTGGGGTGGTCCAAGAGACCCAGTACTTC.

The rearrangement joins TRBV29-1 to TRBJ1-1; TRBD1 might be the D (6 bases). Germline V CDR1 and CDR2: SQVTM, ANQGSEA. Trimming shortened V by 6 bases and J by 6 bases, and 20 bases separated the two germline ends. The CDR3 covers 14 residues. CDR3 protein: CSVTTWGQIPEAFF. In nucleotides, the CDR3 is TGCAGCGTCACTACGTGGGGGCAGATACCTGAAGCTTTCTTT.

CDR3 sequence (DNA): TGTGCCAGCAGTCTCCGACAGGGTAATACCGGGGAGCTGTTTTTT. It yields the protein CASSLRQGNTGELFF. The rearrangement uses TRBV28 and TRBJ2-2; 7 bases are a match to TRBD1. CDR3 length: 15 residues. Germline V gives CDR1 MDHEN, CDR2 SYDVKM. V shed 5 bases, J shed 5 bases, and the junction held 8 bases outside the gene matches. Full variable domain (rest looked up from reference TRBV28 and TRBJ2-2): DVKVTQSSRYLVKRTGEKVFLECVQDMDHENMFWYRQDPGLGLRLIYFSYDVKMKEKGDIPEGYSVSREKKERFSLILESASTNQTSMYLCASSLRQGNTGELFFGEGSRLTVL.

The chain links TRBV5-1 to TRBJ1-4, with 9 bases aligning to TRBD1. Trimming at V came to 4 bases and at J to 8 bases, leaving 9 bases not matched to a gene. The germline CDR1 and CDR2 sequences are SGHRS and YFSETQ. The CDR3 is made up of 15 amino acids. CDR3 in DNA: TGCGCCAGCAGCGGGAAGGACAGGGGAGGGGAAAAACTGTTTTTT. Translated, it gives CASSGKDRGGEKLFF.

The chain links TRBV2 to TRBJ2-3; no clear D. V was shortened by 6 bases and J by 4 bases, with 5 bases between the two germline ends. CDR1 is SNHLY and CDR2 is FYNNEI in the germline V gene. The CDR3 has 11 residues. The CDR3 bases are TGTGCCAGCAGGTACGCAGATACGCAGTATTTT. Translated, it gives CASRYADTQYF.

This chain joins TRBV7-9 and TRBJ1-6, with TRBD1 matching over 7 bases. Germline CDR1 SEHNR, CDR2 FQNEAQ (reference sequence). The CDR3 length is 14 residues. J gave up 7 bases and V 5 bases, and 5 bases lay outside the gene matches. The CDR3 DNA sequence: TGTGCCAGCAGCGTCGGACAGGAAAATTCACCCCTCCACTTT. Amino acid sequence: CASSVGQENSPLHF.

The chain combines TRBV19 with TRBJ2-5; TRBD1 agrees at 8 bases. V gave up 5 bases and J gave up 4 bases; unmatched junction bases: 9. Germline V CDR1 and CDR2: LNHDA, SQIVND (reference sequence). The CDR3 runs 15 residues. Here the CDR3 reads CASSPGTGRGETQYF. The CDR3 DNA is TGTGCCAGTAGTCCTGGGACAGGTCGGGGAGAGACCCAGTACTTC.

A single count supports this clone. The V gene is TRBV11-3, the J gene TRBJ2-2; D gene uncertain. V dropped 5 bases and J dropped 0 bases, with 19 bases sitting between them. CDR3 length: 18 amino acids. From germline, CDR1 is SGHNT and CDR2 YENEEA. CDR3 loop: CASSLRSSLGPNTGELFF. The CDR3 nucleotides are TGTGCCAGCAGCCTCCGCTCATCTTTGGGTCCGAACACCGGGGAGCTGTTTTTT.

The chain joins TRBV20-1 to TRBJ1-5; TRBD1 is a possible D gene (5 bases). Looked up from germline, CDR1 is DFQATT and CDR2 is SNEGSKA (reference sequence). V lost 3 bases and J 4 bases, leaving 19 bases between the germline ends. CDR3 length: 16 residues. This chain's CDR3 is CSASLKLLGVNQPQHF. The CDR3 DNA is TGCAGTGCTAGTTTAAAGTTGTTAGGGGTAAATCAGCCCCAGCATTTT.

This clone was observed a few times. The rearrangement joins TRBV7-2 to TRBJ2-3, with D tentatively TRBD2 (7 bases). The CDR3 has 17 amino acids. Trimming removed 2 bases at V and 5 bases at J, with 20 bases between. In germline, CDR1 is SGHTA, CDR2 FQGNSA. CDR3 nucleotide sequence: TGTGCCAGCAGCTTAAAGGCCCCCGGGGGGACAAGAGATACGCAGTATTTT. This translates into CASSLKAPGGTRDTQYF.

This clone has only one observation. The CDR3 bases are TGTGCCAGCAGCTTACAGGGGAGGGGCGGCTACACCTTC. This translates into CASSLQGRGGYTF. This sequence joins TRBV5-6 and TRBJ1-2; 7 nucleotides line up with TRBD1. The CDR3 has 13 residues. Germline trimming cut 2 bases from V and 8 bases from J; bases unmatched to any gene: 6. The germline V gene has CDR1 SGHDT and CDR2 YYEEEE.

The V and J genes are TRBV10-3 and TRBJ2-2; 13 bases line up with TRBD2. The germline V gene encodes CDR1 ENHRY and CDR2 SYGVKD. J gave up 7 bases and V 6 bases, and 8 bases lay outside the gene matches. The CDR3 sequence is 16 residues long. The CDR3 DNA reads as TGTGCCATCAGATCCGGGACTAGCGGGGACCACGGGGAGCTGTTTTTT. This sequence encodes CAIRSGTSGDHGELFF.

V is TRBV23-1 and J is TRBJ2-4, with TRBD1 matching over 8 bases. TRBV23-1 is filed as an ORF, its function uncertain. V dropped 3 bases and J dropped 0; count of bases not matched to a gene: 1. The CDR3 spans 15 residues. The chain's CDR3 is CASSHRGRAKNIQYF. CDR3 sequence (DNA): TGCGCCAGCAGTCACAGGGGGCGAGCCAAAAACATTCAGTACTTC.

The V gene is TRBV12-3 or TRBV12-4, the J gene TRBJ2-1; D gene ambiguous. Trimming removed 0 bases at V and 9 bases at J, with 3 bases between. The CDR3 totals 11 residues. The CDR3 reads CASSLASEQFF. CDR3 in DNA: TGTGCCAGCAGTTTAGCCAGTGAGCAGTTCTTC.

CDR3 in amino acids: CATGREEREQYF. The CDR3 bases are TGTGCCACCGGCCGGGAGGAACGCGAGCAGTACTTC. V and J are TRBV13 and TRBJ2-7, with 7 bases lining up with TRBD2. The CDR3 consists of 12 residues. J gave up 6 bases and V 10 bases, and 9 bases lay outside the gene matches. Germline CDR1 is PRHDT and CDR2 is FYEKMQ (reference sequence).